This is a list of T cell receptor beta chains from one sample in a study of blood T cell repertoires in COVID-19. Method: immunoSEQ multiplex PCR; TCRdb's copy keeps in-frame clones and lacks some. In the table there are 180,000 or so clones, approximately 88% of which are singletons. The sequencing sample was made of PBMCs or T cells enriched from blood (not recorded which). All receptors come from a woman between 55 and 75 years old who had recovered from COVID-19. Each CDR3 is given with its conserved first and last residue. A D gene is named only where the DNA matches it firmly. The listing skips clone size in some rows; elsewhere it reads once, few, many or a size class.

CDR3 DNA,CDR3 protein,clone size,D gene,J gene,V gene
TGTGCCAGCAGTGAATTAGCGGGGGGATCCTACAATGAGCAGTTCTTC,CASSELAGGSYNEQFF,.,TRBD2,TRBJ2-1,TRBV6-1
TGCGCCAGCAGCCAAGCAAAGGGGCCTAATCAGCCCCAGCATTTT,CASSQAKGPNQPQHF,.,.,TRBJ1-5,TRBV4-1
TGTGCCAGCAGCGTACTCGACAGACCCTACGAGCAGTACTTC,CASSVLDRPYEQYF,.,.,TRBJ2-7,TRBV11-2
TGCGCCAGCAGCTGGGAGGCGGGGGGCCGCGAGCAGTTCTTC,CASSWEAGGREQFF,.,TRBD2,TRBJ2-1,TRBV5-1
TGTGCCAGCAGTTTCGGGGGAGACGAAAAACTGTTTTTT,CASSFGGDEKLFF,once,.,TRBJ1-4,TRBV27
TGTGCCAGCAGTTCCCCGACAGGGGCCAACGTCCTGACTTTC,CASSSPTGANVLTF,.,.,TRBJ2-6,TRBV28
TGTGCCAGCAGCCAAGGAGGGGGTGAGCAGTTCTTC,CASSQGGGEQFF,.,.,TRBJ2-1,TRBV3-1/TRBV3-2
TGCGCCAGCGGACAGGGCCACTATGGCTACACCTTC,CASGQGHYGYTF,.,TRBD1,TRBJ1-2,TRBV4-1
TGTGCCAGTAGTGCCCGACAGGGAAACACTGAAGCTTTCTTT,CASSARQGNTEAFF,.,TRBD1,TRBJ1-1,TRBV19
TGTGCCAGCAGCGCCGGAGGGGGGGCGGCCGGGGAGCTGTTTTTT,CASSAGGGAAGELFF,.,.,TRBJ2-2,TRBV9
TGTGCCAGCAGCCCGAGGACTAGCGGAGACACCGGGGAGCTGTTTTTT,CASSPRTSGDTGELFF,.,TRBD2,TRBJ2-2,TRBV6-8
TGTGCCAGCAGCCAGGGAGAGAACACTGAAGCTTTCTTT,CASSQGENTEAFF,few,.,TRBJ1-1,TRBV4-2
TGTGCCAGCAGCTTAGGGCACACCGGGGAGCTGTTTTTT,CASSLGHTGELFF,.,.,TRBJ2-2,TRBV7-9
TGTGCCACCAGTGACACCGGGACTAGCGGATTACTCAATGAGCAGTTCTTC,CATSDTGTSGLLNEQFF,.,TRBD2,TRBJ2-1,TRBV24-1
TGTGCCAGCATCAAGCCGGGAGAGACCCAGTACTTC,CASIKPGETQYF,.,.,TRBJ2-5,TRBV2
TGCAGCGCCGGGGGATCCTACAATGAGCAGTTCTTC,CSAGGSYNEQFF,once,.,TRBJ2-1,TRBV29-1
TGTGCCAGTAGTATTCTAGAGGACAGCAAAAACATTCAGTACTTC,CASSILEDSKNIQYF,.,.,TRBJ2-4,TRBV19
TGTGCCTGGAGTCGGACAGGGAAGAATGGCTACACCTTC,CAWSRTGKNGYTF,.,TRBD1,TRBJ1-2,TRBV30
TGTGCCAGCAGCCTGGCTTTGGGGACAGGATCCTACGAGCAGTACTTC,CASSLALGTGSYEQYF,.,TRBD1,TRBJ2-7,TRBV5-6
TGCGCCAGCTCGGGACTAGCGCTACAAGAGACCCAGTACTTC,CASSGLALQETQYF,.,TRBD2,TRBJ2-5,TRBV4-1
TGTGCCAGCAGCTTAGGGAGGCTAGTAATCCCCACCGAGCAGTTCTTC,CASSLGRLVIPTEQFF,.,.,TRBJ2-1,TRBV7-6
TGTGCCAGCAGCCAAGAGGGGAGGGAACTGTTTTTT,CASSQEGRELFF,few,.,TRBJ1-4,TRBV3-1/TRBV3-2
TGTGCCTGGAGTGTAAGTCTGGGGACAGGGATGGGGCCCCAGCATTTT,CAWSVSLGTGMGPQHF,.,TRBD1,TRBJ1-5,TRBV30
TGTGCCAGCAGCCTAGCGGGGGGTTTCCAAGAGACCCAGTACTTC,CASSLAGGFQETQYF,few,TRBD2,TRBJ2-5,TRBV6-6
TGTGCCAGCAGCCAGTCGGGGGTCCAGCGGTACTTC,CASSQSGVQRYF,.,.,TRBJ2-7,TRBV3-1/TRBV3-2
TGTGCCAGCAGCTTAGGGACAGGGGCGCTTAGCAATCAGCCCCAGCATTTT,CASSLGTGALSNQPQHF,.,TRBD1,TRBJ1-5,TRBV7-6
TGTGCCAGCAGCTCGCCCGGGACTTACTATGGCTACACCTTC,CASSSPGTYYGYTF,.,.,TRBJ1-2,TRBV7-2
TGCGCCAGCAGTGATCGACAGCTCCATCAGCCCCAGCATTTT,CASSDRQLHQPQHF,few,.,TRBJ1-5,TRBV10-2
TGTGCCTGGAGTAGGGGGGGTCTACTCCTAAGAGCTAACTATGGCTACACCTTC,CAWSRGGLLLRANYGYTF,.,.,TRBJ1-2,TRBV30
TGTGCCAGCACCCCCATCGACAGGCGGAATTCACCCCTCCACTTT,CASTPIDRRNSPLHF,.,.,TRBJ1-6,TRBV28
TGTGCCAGCAGCTTAGCACGCGAAACAGATACGCAGTATTTT,CASSLARETDTQYF,.,.,TRBJ2-3,TRBV11-3
TGTGCCAGCTCACGCAGCGTACAGGGGGAAGGAGGCTACACCTTC,CASSRSVQGEGGYTF,.,TRBD1,TRBJ1-2,TRBV18
TGTGCCATCAGTGAGTCAGCGGGAGGGACAGCATTTGACATTCAGTACTTC,CAISESAGGTAFDIQYF,once,TRBD2,TRBJ2-4,TRBV10-3
TGTGCCAGCAAAACTAGCGGGAGTACAGATACGCAGTATTTT,CASKTSGSTDTQYF,.,TRBD2,TRBJ2-3,TRBV6-5
TGTGCCAGCAATGGAGGGCTTCGTTCACCCCTCCACTTT,CASNGGLRSPLHF,.,.,TRBJ1-6,TRBV2
TGTGCCAGCAGCTCGGACAGGGGAGAGACCCAGTACTTC,CASSSDRGETQYF,.,TRBD1,TRBJ2-5,TRBV7-9
TGTGCCAGCAGTTACATCGAGTCGAACTATGGCTACACCTTC,CASSYIESNYGYTF,.,.,TRBJ1-2,TRBV6-6
TGCGCCAGCAGCTTGGCACAGCAGAACACTGAAGCTTTCTTT,CASSLAQQNTEAFF,.,.,TRBJ1-1,TRBV5-1
TGTGCCAGCAGCTTTGGGACTATCTTGTATTTT,CASSFGTILYF,few,TRBD2,TRBJ2-3,TRBV7-2
TGTGCCAGCACCCCGGGTGTATCCGGGGAGCTGTTTTTT,CASTPGVSGELFF,.,.,TRBJ2-2,TRBV12-3/TRBV12-4
TGTGCCAGCAGTAGGGCGGGACGCATGAACACTGAAGCTTTCTTT,CASSRAGRMNTEAFF,few,.,TRBJ1-1,TRBV6-5
TGCAGCATACGACAGGGTACCGACGAGCAGTACTTC,CSIRQGTDEQYF,once,TRBD1,TRBJ2-7,TRBV29-1
TGTGCCAGTACTACCGCGAGGGCGGGGCAAGAGACCCAGTACTTC,CASTTARAGQETQYF,.,.,TRBJ2-5,TRBV19
TGTGCCAGCAGATTCCAGGGCGGGGGGACTTCGAACACCGGGGAGCTGTTTTTT,CASRFQGGGTSNTGELFF,.,TRBD2,TRBJ2-2,TRBV27
TGTGCCATCAGTGAGTCGAGTGGACTACGGCCCAATGAGCAGTTCTTC,CAISESSGLRPNEQFF,.,.,TRBJ2-1,TRBV10-3
TGTGCCAGCAGCCCAGACAGGGGAGTAAACACCATATATTTT,CASSPDRGVNTIYF,few,TRBD1,TRBJ1-3,TRBV3-1/TRBV3-2
TGTGCCAGCAGTGAAAGGACCAGGGCCACTGAAGCTTTCTTT,CASSERTRATEAFF,.,.,TRBJ1-1,TRBV6-1
TGTGCCAGCAGCTTGATTTTTCAGCAGGGGAGCAATCAGCCCCAGCATTTT,CASSLIFQQGSNQPQHF,few,.,TRBJ1-5,TRBV5-5
TGTGCCAGCAGCTTGGGGGTCCGGCGGGGGTTAGACACTGAAGCTTTCTTT,CASSLGVRRGLDTEAFF,.,.,TRBJ1-1,TRBV5-4
TGCGCCAGCAGTGACAATACACAGGGGAACACTGAAGCTTTCTTT,CASSDNTQGNTEAFF,few,.,TRBJ1-1,TRBV10-1
TGTGCCAGCAGCCTCCTAGCGGGAGGCCCCGATACGCAGTATTTT,CASSLLAGGPDTQYF,.,TRBD2,TRBJ2-3,TRBV7-9
TGCGCCAGCAGCTTGGCACCTGGGGACAGCTCCTACAATGAGCAGTTCTTC,CASSLAPGDSSYNEQFF,.,TRBD1,TRBJ2-1,TRBV5-1
TGTGCCATCAGTGAGGGGCAGTACTATGGCTACACCTTC,CAISEGQYYGYTF,.,.,TRBJ1-2,TRBV10-3
TGTGCCACCAGTGATGACAAGGCCCCGAACACCGGGGAGCTGTTTTTT,CATSDDKAPNTGELFF,.,.,TRBJ2-2,TRBV24-1
TGTGCCAGCTCACCGAACAGGGTAAACGAGCAGTACTTC,CASSPNRVNEQYF,.,.,TRBJ2-7,TRBV18
TGCAGCGTTGAAGTACAGCGGGCAGATACGCAGTATTTT,CSVEVQRADTQYF,.,.,TRBJ2-3,TRBV29-1